This is a list of T cell receptor beta chains from one sample in a study of T cells in localized non-small cell lung cancer. Here immunoSEQ multiplex PCR was the method, and the copy in TCRdb shows in-frame clones only, minus some. This table holds about 15,000 clones, roughly 85% found once. This specimen was peripheral blood, taken before any cancer treatment. Receptor source: a female donor older than 55 with stage I squamous cell lung carcinoma. Each CDR3 is given with its conserved first and last residue. A D gene is named only where the DNA matches it firmly. Clone size appears in some rows only: once, few, many, or a class for an expanded clone.

size	V	D	J	DNA	CDR3
once	TRBV10-3	.	TRBJ1-3	TGTGCCATCAGTGAAGGACGGGCTGGAAACACCATATATTTT	CAISEGRAGNTIYF
.	TRBV5-6	.	TRBJ2-7	TGTGCCAGCAGCTTTGTTCCGGGGCAGGGGGGCGGCGAGCAGTACTTC	CASSFVPGQGGGEQYF
few	TRBV7-6	TRBD1	TRBJ1-5	TGTGCCAGCAGCATTGGACAGGGGGCGAGTCAGCCCCAGCATTTT	CASSIGQGASQPQHF
.	TRBV28	.	TRBJ2-4	TGTGCCAGCAGCCCCGACCAAGGGGTGAAAAACATTCAGTACTTC	CASSPDQGVKNIQYF
.	TRBV5-5	.	TRBJ2-3	TGTGCCAGCAGCTCCTCCGGGACTAGCACAGATACGCAGTATTTT	CASSSSGTSTDTQYF
.	TRBV5-5	.	TRBJ1-1	TGTGCCAGCAGCTTGACCGGTACTGAAGCTTTCTTT	CASSLTGTEAFF
.	TRBV6-5	.	TRBJ1-1	TGTGCCAGCAGACACAGGGATACCACTGAAGCTTTCTTT	CASRHRDTTEAFF
.	TRBV5-1	.	TRBJ1-1	TGCGCCAGCAGCTTGGCTACTACAAGGGGAGAAGCTTTCTTT	CASSLATTRGEAFF
.	TRBV10-1	.	TRBJ2-7	TGCGCCAGCAGTGAATCCGGGTTCTCCTACGAGCAGTACTTC	CASSESGFSYEQYF
once	TRBV5-1	.	TRBJ2-2	TGCGCCAGCAGCTTGGAACCAGCGAACACCGGGGAGCTGTTTTTT	CASSLEPANTGELFF
few	TRBV11-2	TRBD1	TRBJ1-2	TGTGCCAGCAGCTTCTTCGGGACAGGGGACTATGGCTACACCTTC	CASSFFGTGDYGYTF
.	TRBV10-3	.	TRBJ1-2	TGTGCCATCAGTGACAGGGACAATGGCTACACCTTC	CAISDRDNGYTF
.	TRBV7-9	TRBD2	TRBJ2-7	TGTGCCAGCAGCTTGGGACTAGCGAAACTCCACGAGCAGTACTTC	CASSLGLAKLHEQYF
.	TRBV30	.	TRBJ1-5	TGTGCCTGGGGGTTGGGGAGCAATCAGCCCCAGCATTTT	CAWGLGSNQPQHF
.	TRBV30	TRBD1	TRBJ1-6	TGTGCCTGGGCCCGGGACAGGGTAAATTCACCCCTCCACTTT	CAWARDRVNSPLHF
.	TRBV4-1	TRBD1	TRBJ2-1	TGCGCCAGCAGCCAAGAGGGACCGGGGGGACAGGGGGCTAGGAATGAGCAGTTCTTC	CASSQEGPGGQGARNEQFF
.	TRBV14	TRBD2	TRBJ2-1	TGTGCCAGTACTAGCGGGAGTAACTCCTACAATGAGCAGTTCTTC	CASTSGSNSYNEQFF
.	TRBV11-2	.	TRBJ1-2	TGTGCCAGCAGCTTAGATCGTTCAGGGGCCAATGGCTACACCTTC	CASSLDRSGANGYTF
.	TRBV7-6	.	TRBJ2-7	TGTGCCAGCAGCCCGGGACATACGCAGTCCTACGAGCAGTACTTC	CASSPGHTQSYEQYF
once	TRBV11-3	.	TRBJ2-3	TGTGCCAGCAGCCCTCCCCTCGCAGGGAGAGATACGCAGTATTTT	CASSPPLAGRDTQYF
.	TRBV4-2	.	TRBJ1-2	TGTGCCAGCAGCCAAGCCGGTAGGGTTACTAACTATGGCTACACCTTC	CASSQAGRVTNYGYTF
few	TRBV6-5	.	TRBJ2-2	TGTGCCAGCAAAAGGCGTCGAAACACCGGGGAGCTGTTTTTT	CASKRRRNTGELFF
.	TRBV4-2	.	TRBJ2-7	TGTGCCAGCAGCCAAGGGACCGGGGCGAGCTACGAGCAGTACTTC	CASSQGTGASYEQYF
.	TRBV7-9	.	TRBJ2-7	TGTGCCAGCAGCTTAGGACACCCGGGGGAGCAGTACTTC	CASSLGHPGEQYF
.	TRBV19	TRBD1	TRBJ2-1	TGTGCCAGTAAGATCCTCAGGACAGGAGAGAACAATGAGCAGTTCTTC	CASKILRTGENNEQFF
.	TRBV7-9	TRBD2	TRBJ2-5	TGTGCCAGCAGCTTAGCTCCGGGGGGGGTTCAAGAGACCCAGTACTTC	CASSLAPGGVQETQYF
.	TRBV5-5	TRBD1	TRBJ1-2	TGTGCCAGCAGCTCCGCGACAGGGGCAGGAGGCTACACCTTC	CASSSATGAGGYTF
.	TRBV7-3	.	TRBJ2-1	TGTGCCAGCAGCTTGGACGGTAGCTCCTACAATGAGCAGTTCTTC	CASSLDGSSYNEQFF
.	TRBV6-1	.	TRBJ2-1	TGTGCCAGCAGTGACTGGGCGGGGTTTAATGAGCAGTTCTTC	CASSDWAGFNEQFF
.	TRBV5-4	TRBD2	TRBJ2-5	TGTGCCAGCAGCTTGGGACTAGCCGGGGAGACCCAGTACTTC	CASSLGLAGETQYF
.	TRBV10-3	.	TRBJ1-1	TGTGCCATCAGTGAGTCGGGGGCCGATAGGGCTTTCTTT	CAISESGADRAFF